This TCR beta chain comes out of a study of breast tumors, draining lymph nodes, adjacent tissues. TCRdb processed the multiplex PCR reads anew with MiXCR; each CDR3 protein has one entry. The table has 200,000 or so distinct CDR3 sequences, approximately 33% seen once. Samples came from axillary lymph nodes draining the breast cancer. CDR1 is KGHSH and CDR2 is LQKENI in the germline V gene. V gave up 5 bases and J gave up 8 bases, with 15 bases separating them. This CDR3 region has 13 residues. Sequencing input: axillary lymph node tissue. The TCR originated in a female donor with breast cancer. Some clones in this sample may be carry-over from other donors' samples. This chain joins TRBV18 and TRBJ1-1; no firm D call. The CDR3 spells CASSKPAGWEAFF. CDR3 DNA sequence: TGTGCCAGCTCAAAGCCCGCCGGATGGGAAGCTTTCTTT.